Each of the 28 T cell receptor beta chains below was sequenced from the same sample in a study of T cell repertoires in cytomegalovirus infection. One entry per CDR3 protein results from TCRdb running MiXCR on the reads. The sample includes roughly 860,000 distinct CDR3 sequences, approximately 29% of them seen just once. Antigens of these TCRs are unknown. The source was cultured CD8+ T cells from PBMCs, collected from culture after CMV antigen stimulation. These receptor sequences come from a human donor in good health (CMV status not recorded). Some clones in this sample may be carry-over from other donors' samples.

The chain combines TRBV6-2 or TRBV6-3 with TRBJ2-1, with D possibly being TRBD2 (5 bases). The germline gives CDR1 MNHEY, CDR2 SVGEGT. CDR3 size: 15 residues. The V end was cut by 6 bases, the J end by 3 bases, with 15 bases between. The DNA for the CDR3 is TGTGCCAGCAGCCGTGCTGGCGGGCACTACAATGAGCAGTTCTTC. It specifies CASSRAGGHYNEQFF.

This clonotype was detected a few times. This CDR3 is CASSYSGREGTQYF. CDR3 nucleotides: TGTGCCAGCAGTTACTCAGGCAGGGAAGGGACCCAGTACTTC. The genes are TRBV6-5 and TRBJ2-5; a weak D match, TRBD1 (5 bases). CDR1 and CDR2 (germline): MNHEY, SVGAGI. This CDR3 region has 14 residues. V was pared by 0 bases and J by 7 bases, with 12 bases between.

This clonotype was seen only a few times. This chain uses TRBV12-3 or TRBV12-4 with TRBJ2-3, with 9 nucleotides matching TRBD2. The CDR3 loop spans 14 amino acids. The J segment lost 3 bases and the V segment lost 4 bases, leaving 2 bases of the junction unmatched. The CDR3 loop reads CASSSSGDTDTQYF. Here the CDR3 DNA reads TGTGCCAGCAGTTCTAGCGGGGATACAGATACGCAGTATTTT.

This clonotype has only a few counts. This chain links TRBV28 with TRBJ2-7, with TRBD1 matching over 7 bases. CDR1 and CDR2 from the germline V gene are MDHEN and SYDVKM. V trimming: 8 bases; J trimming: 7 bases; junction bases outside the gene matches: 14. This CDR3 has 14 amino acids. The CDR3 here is CASQGNRGLREQYF. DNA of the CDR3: TGTGCCAGCCAGGGGAACAGGGGCCTTCGGGAGCAGTACTTC.

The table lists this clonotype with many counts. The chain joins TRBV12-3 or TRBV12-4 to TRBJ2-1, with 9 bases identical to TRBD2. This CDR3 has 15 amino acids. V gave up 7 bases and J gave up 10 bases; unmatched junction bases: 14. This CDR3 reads CASTESRLAVGEQFF. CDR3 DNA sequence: TGTGCCAGCACCGAGTCCCGACTAGCGGTGGGGGAGCAGTTCTTC.

The chain's CDR3 is CAFYQDTDTQYF. Here the CDR3 DNA reads TGTGCCTTTTACCAGGACACAGATACGCAGTATTTT. The genes are TRBV2 and TRBJ2-3; the D is unclear. Per germline, CDR1 SNHLY and CDR2 FYNNEI. Trimming took off 11 bases at V and 2 bases at J, with 11 bases between the two ends. This CDR3 contains 12 residues.

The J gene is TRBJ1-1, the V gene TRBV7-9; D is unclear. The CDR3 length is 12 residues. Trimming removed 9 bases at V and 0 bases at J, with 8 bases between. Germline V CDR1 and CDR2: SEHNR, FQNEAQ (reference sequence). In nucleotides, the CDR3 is TGTGCCAGTCTCCGCCTGAACACTGAAGCTTTCTTT. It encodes CASLRLNTEAFF.

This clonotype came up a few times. This CDR3 is CASSEVPGSPLHF. The CDR3 DNA is TGTGCCAGCAGTGAAGTCCCGGGGTCACCCCTCCACTTT. This rearrangement joins TRBV6-1 to TRBJ1-6; the D is unclear. The CDR3 has 13 amino acids. Germline V gene lookup returns CDR1 MNHNS and CDR2 SASEGT. The ends were cut back, 1 base at V and 10 bases at J, with 8 bases in the middle.

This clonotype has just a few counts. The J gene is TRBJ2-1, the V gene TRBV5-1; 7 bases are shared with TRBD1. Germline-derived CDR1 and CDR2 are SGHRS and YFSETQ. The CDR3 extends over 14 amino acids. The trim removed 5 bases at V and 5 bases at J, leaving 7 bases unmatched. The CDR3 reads CASSVDRVNNEQFF. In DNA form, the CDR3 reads TGCGCCAGCAGTGTCGACAGGGTTAACAATGAGCAGTTCTTC.

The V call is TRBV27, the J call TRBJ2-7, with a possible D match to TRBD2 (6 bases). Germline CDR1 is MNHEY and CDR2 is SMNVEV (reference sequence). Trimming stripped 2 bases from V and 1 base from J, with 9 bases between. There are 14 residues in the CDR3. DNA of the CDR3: TGTGCCAGCAGTTTAAGGGACTGGTCCTACGAGCAGTACTTC. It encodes CASSLRDWSYEQYF.

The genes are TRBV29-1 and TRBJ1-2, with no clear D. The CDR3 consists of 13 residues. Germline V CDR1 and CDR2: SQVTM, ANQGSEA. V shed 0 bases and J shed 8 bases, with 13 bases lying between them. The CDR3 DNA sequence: TGCAGCGTTGAAGATTCGCGAACCCCGGGCTACACCTTC. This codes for CSVEDSRTPGYTF.

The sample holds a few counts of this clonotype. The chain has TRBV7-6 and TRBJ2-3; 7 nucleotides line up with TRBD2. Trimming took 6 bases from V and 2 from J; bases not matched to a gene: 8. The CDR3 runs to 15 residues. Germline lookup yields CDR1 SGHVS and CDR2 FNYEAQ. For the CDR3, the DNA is TGTGCCAGCAGTGGAGGGAGGGGAATCACAGATACGCAGTATTTT. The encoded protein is CASSGGRGITDTQYF. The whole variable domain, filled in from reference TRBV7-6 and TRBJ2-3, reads GAGVSQSPRYKVTKRGQDVALRCDPISGHVSLYWYRQALGQGPEFLTYFNYEAQQDKSGLPNDRFSAERPEGSISTLTIQRTEQRDSAMYRCASSGGRGITDTQYFGPGTRLTVL.

Written as DNA, the CDR3 is TGTGCCAGCCACAAAATTTCCCAGGACATGGTTCAGCCCCAGCATTTT. It encodes CASHKISQDMVQPQHF. This chain connects TRBV28 to TRBJ1-5; D might be TRBD1 (5 bases). The germline gives CDR1 MDHEN, CDR2 SYDVKM. The CDR3 has 16 residues. V lost 8 bases, J lost 6 bases, and 23 bases lay in between.

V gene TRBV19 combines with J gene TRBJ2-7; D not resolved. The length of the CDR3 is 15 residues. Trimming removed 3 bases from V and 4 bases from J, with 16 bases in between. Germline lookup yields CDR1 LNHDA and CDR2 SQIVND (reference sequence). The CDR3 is CASSISTFGGYEQYF. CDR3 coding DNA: TGTGCCAGTAGTATCTCGACCTTCGGTGGGTACGAGCAGTACTTC.

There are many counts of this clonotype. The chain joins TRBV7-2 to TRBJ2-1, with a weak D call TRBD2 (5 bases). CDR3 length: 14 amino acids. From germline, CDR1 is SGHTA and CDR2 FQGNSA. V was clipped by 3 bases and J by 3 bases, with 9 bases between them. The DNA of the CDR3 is TGTGCCAGCAGCTTCGGGATCTACTACAATGAGCAGTTCTTC. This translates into CASSFGIYYNEQFF.

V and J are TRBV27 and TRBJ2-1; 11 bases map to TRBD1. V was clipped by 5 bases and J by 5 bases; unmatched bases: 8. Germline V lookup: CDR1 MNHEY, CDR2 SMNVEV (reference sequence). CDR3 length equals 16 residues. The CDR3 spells CASSPRTGGINNEQFF. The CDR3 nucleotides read TGTGCCAGCAGTCCGAGGACAGGGGGCATCAACAATGAGCAGTTCTTC.

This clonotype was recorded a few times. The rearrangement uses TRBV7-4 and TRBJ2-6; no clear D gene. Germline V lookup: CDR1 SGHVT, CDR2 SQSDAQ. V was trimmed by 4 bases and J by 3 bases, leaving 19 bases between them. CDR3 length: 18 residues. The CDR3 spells CASSSSTNRPGGANVLTF. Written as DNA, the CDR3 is TGTGCCAGCAGCTCATCGACAAACCGCCCCGGTGGGGCCAACGTCCTGACTTTC.

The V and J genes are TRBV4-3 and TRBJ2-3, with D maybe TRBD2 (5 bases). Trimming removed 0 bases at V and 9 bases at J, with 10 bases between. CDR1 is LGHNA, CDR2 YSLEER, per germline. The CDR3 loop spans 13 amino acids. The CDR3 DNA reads TGCGCCAGCAGCCAAGATTTGAGAGGGACGCAGTATTTT. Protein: CASSQDLRGTQYF.

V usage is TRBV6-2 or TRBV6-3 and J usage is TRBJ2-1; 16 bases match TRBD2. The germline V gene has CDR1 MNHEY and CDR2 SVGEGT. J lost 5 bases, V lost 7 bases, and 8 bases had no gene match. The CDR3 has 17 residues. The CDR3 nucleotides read TGTGCCAGCACCGTTCCGGGACTAGCGGGGGGGAACAATGAGCAGTTCTTC. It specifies CASTVPGLAGGNNEQFF.

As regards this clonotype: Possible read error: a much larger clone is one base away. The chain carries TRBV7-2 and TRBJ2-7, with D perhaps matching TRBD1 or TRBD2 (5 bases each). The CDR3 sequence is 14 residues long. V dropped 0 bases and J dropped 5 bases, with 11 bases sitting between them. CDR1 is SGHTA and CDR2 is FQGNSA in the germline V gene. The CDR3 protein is CASSLASRDHEQYV. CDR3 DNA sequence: TGTGCCAGCAGCTTAGCGAGCAGGGACCACGAGCAGTACGTC.

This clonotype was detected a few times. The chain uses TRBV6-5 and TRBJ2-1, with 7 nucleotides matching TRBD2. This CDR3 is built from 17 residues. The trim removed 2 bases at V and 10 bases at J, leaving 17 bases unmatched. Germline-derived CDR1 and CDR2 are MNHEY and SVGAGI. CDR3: CASSYRRPAGDSREQFF. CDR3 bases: TGTGCCAGCAGTTACCGCCGCCCCGCGGGGGATTCAAGGGAGCAGTTCTTC.

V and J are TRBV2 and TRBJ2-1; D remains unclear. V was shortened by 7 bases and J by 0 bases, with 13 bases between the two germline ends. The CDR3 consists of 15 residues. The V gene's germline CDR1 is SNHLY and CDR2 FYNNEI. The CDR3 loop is CASMRSYSSYNEQFF. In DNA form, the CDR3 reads TGTGCCAGCATGAGGAGCTACAGCTCCTACAATGAGCAGTTCTTC. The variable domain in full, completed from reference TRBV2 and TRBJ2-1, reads EPEVTQTPSHQVTQMGQEVILRCVPISNHLYFYWYRQILGQKVEFLVSFYNNEISEKSEIFDDQFSVERPDGSNFTLKIRSTKLEDSAMYFCASMRSYSSYNEQFFGPGTRLTVL.

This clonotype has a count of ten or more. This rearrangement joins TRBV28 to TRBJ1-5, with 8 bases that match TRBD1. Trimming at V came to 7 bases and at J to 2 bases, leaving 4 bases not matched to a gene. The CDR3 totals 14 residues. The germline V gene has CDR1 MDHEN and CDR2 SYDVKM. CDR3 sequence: CASILTGGNQPQHF. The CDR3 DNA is TGTGCCAGCATTCTGACAGGGGGCAATCAGCCCCAGCATTTT.

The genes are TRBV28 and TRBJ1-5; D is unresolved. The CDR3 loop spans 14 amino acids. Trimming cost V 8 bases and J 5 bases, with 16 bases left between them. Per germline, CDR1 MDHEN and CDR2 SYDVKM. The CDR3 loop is CASGKGSYYQPQHF. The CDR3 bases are TGTGCCAGCGGGAAAGGGAGCTACTATCAGCCCCAGCATTTT. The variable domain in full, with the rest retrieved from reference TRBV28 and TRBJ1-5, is DVKVTQSSRYLVKRTGEKVFLECVQDMDHENMFWYRQDPGLGLRLIYFSYDVKMKEKGDIPEGYSVSREKKERFSLILESASTNQTSMYLCASGKGSYYQPQHFGDGTRLSIL.

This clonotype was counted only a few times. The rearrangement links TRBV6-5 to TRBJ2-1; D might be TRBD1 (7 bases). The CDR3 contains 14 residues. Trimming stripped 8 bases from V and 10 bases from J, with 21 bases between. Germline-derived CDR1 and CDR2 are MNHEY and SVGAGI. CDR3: CASGPGGWRAEQFF. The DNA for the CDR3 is TGTGCCAGCGGTCCAGGGGGGTGGAGGGCCGAGCAGTTCTTC.

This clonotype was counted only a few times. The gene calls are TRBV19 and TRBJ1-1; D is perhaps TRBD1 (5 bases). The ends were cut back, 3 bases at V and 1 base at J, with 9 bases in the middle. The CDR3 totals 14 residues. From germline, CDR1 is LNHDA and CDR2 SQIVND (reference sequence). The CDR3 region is CASSIGAPNTEAFF. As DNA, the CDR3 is TGTGCCAGTAGTATCGGGGCCCCGAACACTGAAGCTTTCTTT.

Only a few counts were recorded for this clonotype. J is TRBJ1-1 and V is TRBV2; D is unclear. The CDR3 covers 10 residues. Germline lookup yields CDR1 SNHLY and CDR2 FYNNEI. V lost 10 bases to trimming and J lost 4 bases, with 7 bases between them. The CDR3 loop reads CATMTTEAFF. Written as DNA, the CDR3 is TGTGCCACCATGACCACTGAAGCTTTCTTT.

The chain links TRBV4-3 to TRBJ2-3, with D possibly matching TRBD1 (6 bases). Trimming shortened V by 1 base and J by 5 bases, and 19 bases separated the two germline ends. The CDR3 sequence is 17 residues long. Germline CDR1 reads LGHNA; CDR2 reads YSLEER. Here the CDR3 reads CASSQVAFRGPEDTQYF. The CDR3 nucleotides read TGCGCCAGCAGCCAAGTAGCCTTCAGGGGTCCGGAAGATACGCAGTATTTT.